This T cell receptor (beta chain) came from a study of cytomegalovirus exposure and HLA in healthy donors. At the level of the study: Roughly 85 million unique TCRs from HLA-typed donors were held in an early release of data. Study observations and caveats: Across donors, most TCRs were seen rarely, yet some public ones were widespread. Later analysis associated a missense DCLRE1C variant with TCR beta V- and J-gene trimming.

This CDR3 has 14 amino acids. V gave up 1 base and J gave up 1 base, with 8 bases separating them. Per germline, CDR1 SGHRS and CDR2 YFSETQ. As regards this clone: Its antigen remains unknown.

The PCR contained 60 Vbeta and 13 Jbeta primers. Assay used: immunoSEQ multiplex PCR; TCRdb lists only in-frame clones, some missing. The sample gives over 100,000 clones, approximately 10% of which show up once; around 7% is in the top ten. The sequence was collected from a woman in her thirties or forties in good health and CMV-seropositive. Sequenced: PBMCs. V usage is TRBV5-1 and J usage is TRBJ1-1, with D perhaps matching TRBD1 (5 bases). DNA of the CDR3: TGCGCCAGCAGCTTGCAGACAGAGAACACTGAAGCTTTCTTT. It specifies CASSLQTENTEAFF. The full variable domain, with the rest looked up from reference TRBV5-1 and TRBJ1-1, is KAGVTQTPRYLIKTRGQQVTLSCSPISGHRSVSWYQQTPGQGLQFLFEYFSETQRNKGNFPGRFSGRQFSNSRSEMNVSTLELGDSALYLCASSLQTENTEAFFGQGTRLTVV.